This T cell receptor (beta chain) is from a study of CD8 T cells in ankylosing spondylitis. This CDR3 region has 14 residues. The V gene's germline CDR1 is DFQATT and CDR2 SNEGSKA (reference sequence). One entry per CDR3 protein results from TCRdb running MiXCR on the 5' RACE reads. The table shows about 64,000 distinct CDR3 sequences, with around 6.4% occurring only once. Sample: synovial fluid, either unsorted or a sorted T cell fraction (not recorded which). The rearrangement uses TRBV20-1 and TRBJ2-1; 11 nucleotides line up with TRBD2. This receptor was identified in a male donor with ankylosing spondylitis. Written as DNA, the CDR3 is TGCAGCGGCTGGGAACTAGCGGGAGTTAAGGAACAGTTCTTC. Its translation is CSGWELAGVKEQFF.